This T cell receptor beta chain was identified in a study of blood T cell repertoires in COVID-19. Across the study: The United States, Italy and Spain provided the acute and convalescent COVID-19 samples. PBMCs, B-cell-depleted T cells, or T cells provided the cDNA or gDNA that made up the material.

One Seattle source followed patients from active infection through their disease course. Original handling: Reference gene primer amplification gave estimated nucleated cell counts. Clones were sequenced by immunoSEQ multiplex PCR, and TCRdb holds only the in-frame ones, with some missing. That table gives V, J and clone size, and the DNA gave D and trimming. The sample gives about 370,000 clones, about 90% of which show up once; 3% is in the top ten. V lost 3 bases, J lost 4 bases, and 15 bases stayed unmatched. The CDR3 sequence is 20 residues long. Germline CDR1 and CDR2: MNHEY and SMNVEV (reference sequence).

Sequenced: peripheral blood. The receptor was isolated from a woman in her 30s with COVID-19, enrolled during active disease. This chain uses TRBV27 with TRBJ2-1, with 13 positions matching TRBD2. CDR3 residues: CASSFFRTSGRGAKYNEQFF. The CDR3 DNA reads TGTGCCAGCAGTTTTTTTCGGACTAGCGGGAGAGGGGCGAAGTACAATGAGCAGTTCTTC.